Presented here are 16 T cell receptor beta chains from one specimen sequenced in a study of T cell responses to AZD1222 COVID-19 vaccine. This table comes from immunoSEQ multiplex PCR, and its TCRdb copy is limited to in-frame clones, with some not included. The sample records tens of thousands of clones, about 85% being singletons. The sample in question was peripheral blood, obtained 28 days after the second AZD1222 dose. The receptors were gathered from an adult who received the AZD1222 COVID-19 vaccine.

The chain employs TRBV30 and TRBJ1-2; D call uncertain. Germline V gene data show CDR1 as GTSNPN and CDR2 as SVGIG (reference sequence). Trimming removed 2 bases at V and 4 bases at J, with 8 bases between. This CDR3 has 12 residues. Written as DNA, the CDR3 is TGTGCCTGGAGTATTGGACTCTATGGCTACACCTTC. It encodes CAWSIGLYGYTF.

The rearrangement uses TRBV10-3 and TRBJ2-5; D not certain. CDR3 length: 13 residues. V lost 7 bases, J lost 0 bases, and 9 bases lay in between. Germline loops: CDR1 ENHRY, CDR2 SYGVKD. The CDR3 reads CAINSGYQETQYF. The CDR3 nucleotides are TGTGCCATCAATTCCGGGTACCAAGAGACCCAGTACTTC.

The chain joins TRBV7-2 to TRBJ1-5; no clear D. Germline V gives CDR1 SGHTA, CDR2 FQGNSA. The CDR3 covers 15 residues. V was pared by 0 bases and J by 0 bases, with 6 bases between. CDR3 nucleotide sequence: TGTGCCAGCAGCTTAGCAGGGATTAGCAATCAGCCCCAGCATTTT. Protein: CASSLAGISNQPQHF. Full variable domain (outside the CDR3, taken from reference TRBV7-2 and TRBJ1-5): GAGVSQSPSNKVTEKGKDVELRCDPISGHTALYWYRQSLGQGLEFLIYFQGNSAPDKSGLPSDRFSAERTGGSVSTLTIQRTQQEDSAVYLCASSLAGISNQPQHFGDGTRLSIL.

The chain has TRBV7-3 and TRBJ1-5; 8 bases line up with TRBD1. After removal of 2 bases from V and 7 bases from J, the junction contained 1 base not matched to a gene. CDR3 size: 13 residues. Germline V gives CDR1 SGHTA, CDR2 FQGTGA. This chain's CDR3 is CASSLGQGQPQHF. The CDR3 DNA follows: TGTGCCAGCAGCTTAGGACAGGGCCAGCCCCAGCATTTT.

This chain joins TRBV7-3 and TRBJ2-7; no clear D. In germline, CDR1 is SGHTA, CDR2 FQGTGA. V lost 6 bases, J lost 1 base, and 7 bases lay in between. CDR3 length: 12 residues. Here the CDR3 reads CASRGRSYEQYF. For the CDR3, the DNA is TGTGCCAGCAGAGGTCGGTCCTACGAGCAGTACTTC.

V gene TRBV7-8 combines with J gene TRBJ1-3; the D gene is possibly TRBD1 (6 bases). The CDR3 extends over 15 amino acids. Germline V CDR1 and CDR2: SGHVS, FQNEAQ. The V end lost 4 bases, the J end lost 3 bases, and 13 bases lay between the germline ends. CDR3: CASSSGGGLGNTIYF. In DNA form, the CDR3 reads TGTGCCAGCAGCTCAGGAGGGGGACTTGGAAACACCATATATTTT.

This chain uses TRBV7-3 with TRBJ1-5; 9 bases map to TRBD1. CDR1 is SGHTA, CDR2 FQGTGA, per germline. With 3 bases clipped from V and 2 bases from J, the junction kept 17 bases outside the gene matches. This CDR3 is built from 20 residues. The CDR3 DNA is TGTGCCAGCAGCTTCGGCATCGGGACAGGGTATGGTGAGGGCAATCAGCCCCAGCATTTT. It yields the protein CASSFGIGTGYGEGNQPQHF.

The chain links TRBV19 to TRBJ2-1; 7 positions agree with TRBD2. The germline V gene encodes CDR1 LNHDA and CDR2 SQIVND (reference sequence). The V gene end was trimmed by 3 bases and the J gene end by 4 bases; junction bases not matched to a gene: 9. The CDR3 extends over 16 amino acids. The CDR3: CASSIGLAEIYNEQFF. In nucleotides, the CDR3 is TGTGCCAGTAGTATTGGGCTAGCGGAGATATACAATGAGCAGTTCTTC.

The chain links TRBV7-8 to TRBJ1-4, with TRBD1 identical over 11 bases. The CDR3 spans 15 residues. Germline V gives CDR1 SGHVS, CDR2 FQNEAQ. Unmatched junction bases numbered 5, after V lost 5 bases and J lost 6 bases. The CDR3 DNA is TGTGCCAGCAGCCAGGCGGGACAGGGGGATGAAAAACTGTTTTTT. Translation gives CASSQAGQGDEKLFF.

The genes are TRBV9 and TRBJ1-1; the D gene is possibly TRBD1 (6 bases). CDR3 length: 14 residues. Trimming shortened V by 3 bases and J by 0 bases, and 9 bases separated the two germline ends. Germline V CDR1 and CDR2: SGDLS, YYNGEE. The CDR3, as DNA: TGTGCCAGCAGCGCGGACAGAATGAACACTGAAGCTTTCTTT. Translated, it gives CASSADRMNTEAFF.

The chain recombines TRBV4-1 with TRBJ2-3; TRBD2 matches at 13 bases. Germline loops: CDR1 MGHRA, CDR2 YSYEKL. V gave up 3 bases and J gave up 4 bases; unmatched junction bases: 4. This CDR3 has 16 amino acids. DNA of the CDR3: TGCGCCAGCAGCCACCTACTAGCGGGGGGGCCAGATACGCAGTATTTT. It is translated as CASSHLLAGGPDTQYF.

The chain has TRBV19 and TRBJ1-4; TRBD1 matches at 8 bases. There are 14 residues in the CDR3. The ends lost 4 bases at V and 8 bases at J; junction bases unmatched: 6. Per germline, CDR1 LNHDA and CDR2 SQIVND (reference sequence). The CDR3 here is CASSRAGGAEKLFF. The CDR3 coding sequence is TGTGCCAGTAGTAGGGCAGGGGGCGCGGAAAAACTGTTTTTT.

A single count supports this clone. V gene TRBV29-1 combines with J gene TRBJ1-3; D is unresolved. Germline CDR1 reads SQVTM; CDR2 reads ANQGSEA. The V gene lost 4 bases and the J gene lost 4 bases, with 14 bases spanning the gap. The CDR3 totals 14 residues. The CDR3 nucleotides are TGCAGCGTTGTCCCTGGGTCATCCGGAAACACCATATATTTT. This gives the protein CSVVPGSSGNTIYF.

V is TRBV19 and J is TRBJ1-1; 10 positions agree with TRBD1. The J segment lost 5 bases and the V segment lost 4 bases, leaving 10 bases of the junction unmatched. Germline CDR1 reads LNHDA; CDR2 reads SQIVND (reference sequence). The CDR3 spans 16 residues. CDR3 coding DNA: TGTGCCAGTAGTAGAAGACGGGACAGGGGTGTGACTGAAGCTTTCTTT. Translating gives CASSRRRDRGVTEAFF.

This chain connects TRBV6-6 to TRBJ2-1; 7 bases are a match to TRBD1. The CDR3 is 13 amino acids. The J segment lost 6 bases and the V segment lost 6 bases, leaving 5 bases of the junction unmatched. In germline, CDR1 is MNHNY, CDR2 SVGAGI (reference sequence). The CDR3 DNA sequence: TGTGCCAGCAGCCAACGACAGGGCAATGAGCAGTTCTTC. It codes for CASSQRQGNEQFF.

This chain connects TRBV27 to TRBJ2-3, with 9 bases that match TRBD2. Germline V gives CDR1 MNHEY, CDR2 SMNVEV (reference sequence). The V gene end was trimmed by 3 bases and the J gene end by 5 bases; junction bases not matched to a gene: 9. The CDR3 runs 16 residues. CDR3 protein: CASSFSIAGVGDTQYF. The CDR3 nucleotides are TGTGCCAGCAGTTTCAGCATAGCGGGAGTAGGAGATACGCAGTATTTT.